The present T cell receptor (beta chain) was sequenced within a study of cytotoxic CD8 clonotypes in ibrutinib-treated CLL (dated by TCRdb to 2020 to 2022). Turning to the overall study: The cohort included around 15 treatment-naive and around 10 relapsed/refractory patients; 17 were IGHV unmutated. Responses were partial in around 25 patients and complete in 2; after median approximately 5.5 years follow-up, about 15 stayed in remission and approximately 12 progressed. Response samples were obtained after a median of approximately twelve months of treatment, with a range of about 6 to 36 months. Samples averaged roughly 280,000 productive templates and 90,000 to 100,000 productive rearrangements. Longitudinal samples were obtainable from about 30% of the roughly 90 participants in the trial. Cryopreserved peripheral blood mononuclear cells were collected at three points: before therapy, at response, and at either sustained remission or disease progression. Every remission and progressive disease sample was obtained while ibrutinib was still being received by the patients.

In the case of this clone: Its antigen is not yet known. Qualities for individual bases were not recorded, and no much larger clone is one base off.

What the authors observed across the whole study: An increase in clonality was observed at ibrutinib response, with clonality remaining stable during sustained remission and falling back toward baseline at progression. Public clonotypes were found to be uncommon and were observed to contract or remain stable during treatment; the increase in clonality was shown to reflect expansion of private clonotypes at ibrutinib response. Sustained-remission and progressing patients did not have matched sampling times, and lymph node repertoires were not examined. Baseline clonality exceeded that of age-matched healthy donors and correlated strongly with circulating CD8+ T-cell counts.

A MiSeq instrument was used for deep resolution sequencing, which targeted depths ranging from 1 in 1 million up to 1 in 200,000 T cells, with coverage averaging 10x for each clonotype. The immunoSEQ hsTCRB Kit was used to generate the TCR beta libraries. From the authors' description of their analysis: ImmunoSEQ Data Assistant and ImmunoSEQ Analyzer were used for data analysis, and V, D and J genes were assigned according to IMGT definitions. Clonality was computed as one minus normalized Shannon entropy of productive rearrangement frequencies, ranging from 0 to 1. Only overrepresented clonotypes making up at least 0.05% of the repertoire of each patient were included in the public clonotype analysis. Some 14 age-matched healthy donor repertoires from immuneACCESS served as clonality controls. TCRdb took this table from immuneACCESS and kept in-frame rearrangements with V and J called. Such tables lack part of the clones; where checked against another copy, unresolved V genes explain under half of the gap, and the rest is unexplained. The D gene and trimming were derived from the DNA, and the V and J assignments and clone size from that table. The sample yields roughly 220,000 clones; 70% were counted once. The ten largest account for about 6.2% of the sample.

The sample's time point, from its label and the paper: 12 months on ibrutinib. For TCR beta library preparation, approximately 2 micrograms of genomic DNA were isolated from cryopreserved PBMCs. Longitudinal blood samples from CLL patients receiving ibrutinib monotherapy were subjected to high-throughput TCR beta sequencing. The patients took part in an open-label, single-center phase 2 trial of ibrutinib monotherapy. The sequencing here drew on PBMCs, taken after 12 months of ibrutinib treatment. This clonotype originated in a human donor with chronic lymphocytic leukemia.

The CDR3: CASTTDTRSGANVLTF. The DNA reads TGTGCCAGCACCACGGACACGCGCTCTGGGGCCAACGTCCTGACTTTC. This sequence uses TRBV2 and TRBJ2-6; tentative D gene TRBD1, with 5 bases matching. The trim is 7 bases for V and 0 bases for J, with a gap of 13 bases between the germline ends. Inclusive of the bounding cysteine and phenylalanine, the CDR3 is 16 residues long. This entry keeps only the CDR3 DNA: 48 bases, framed from base 1. As encoded in the germline V gene, CDR1 is SNHLY while CDR2 is FYNNEI.